This TCR beta chain comes out of a study of tumor and adjacent non-tumor tissue in lung cancer. The wider study: Patients were aged about 30 to 76, 10 men and roughly five women, stage I to III.

The template was RNA from unsorted bulk tissue. Distant lung tissue was collected more than 3 cm away from the tumor edge. Donors were chemotherapy-naive, newly diagnosed lung cancer surgical patients in China, August–late 2014. The library came from three nested PCR rounds adapted from ARM-PCR protocols. TCRdb fed the multiplex PCR reads into MiXCR, producing one record per CDR3 protein. Among some 100,000 distinct CDR3 sequences listed, about 62% were seen once. General observations from the study: TCR diversity was significantly greater in tumor than normal lung tissue.

Notes on this clonotype: Its antigen is undetermined. An end of the junction does not agree with germline; a read error may underlie this.

The TCR comes from a man under 40 with non-small cell lung cancer. The sample consisted of distant non-tumor lung tissue.

The CDR3 spells CSANGINTGAFF. CDR3 nucleotide sequence: TGCAGTGCTAACGGGATTAACACTGGAGCTTTCTTT. The chain recombines TRBV20-1 with TRBJ1-1; no clear D. CDR1 is DFQATT, CDR2 SNEGSKA, per germline (reference sequence). The CDR3 consists of 12 residues.